This T cell receptor (beta chain) was obtained from a study of CD8 T cells in Susac syndrome (dated by TCRdb to the late 2010s). About the study as a whole: The study used repertoire sequencing to test whether antigen drove CD8+ T cell activation and differentiation in Susac syndrome. The clonality of the CD8+ T cell repertoire was compared across 12 healthy donors, roughly 14 Susac syndrome patients and under 19 multiple sclerosis patients.

Peripheral blood CD8+ and CD4+ T cells from healthy donors, Susac syndrome patients and multiple sclerosis patients were profiled using high-throughput TCR beta sequencing. The multiple sclerosis controls were treatment-naive patients whose relapsing-remitting disease, either stable or active, fulfilled the revised McDonald criteria. Bulk CD8+ and CD4+ T cells were purified magnetically by negative isolation, whereas CD8+ TEMRA cells were enriched by FACS. Blood was collected in EDTA tubes and processed within 24 hours, with PBMCs isolated through density gradient centrifugation. PBMCs intended for TCR sequencing were cryopreserved in liquid nitrogen and were subsequently thawed in a 37 degrees C water bath. The sorted or isolated CD4+, CD8+ and CD8+ TEMRA cells had a purity of 90% or higher. On the study overall, not on this receptor specifically: The study acknowledged that relatively few individuals were included in the TCR sequencing and HLA analysis.

Trimming takes 0 bases from V and 1 base from J, and the germline ends sit 6 bases apart. CDR1 and CDR2, looked up from the germline V gene, are SGHDN and FVKESK. The CDR3 starts with the cysteine, ends with the phenylalanine, and has 14 residues. The only DNA kept is the CDR3, 42 bases in frame from the first base. RNA was extracted using the RNeasy kit, and roughly 0.5 to 1 ug of the RNA was reverse transcribed with random hexamers. The immunoSEQ multiplex PCR assay, covering 54 Vbeta and 13 Jbeta segments, was used to amplify TCR beta CDR3 regions. Bias from PCR amplification was corrected by using a synthetic template baseline for primer optimization and for computational correction. Regarding the original processing steps: Reads were annotated to V, D and J genes per IMGT and analyzed with immunoSEQ Analyzer, keeping only productive sequences. To calculate clonality, Shannon entropy was normalized by log2 of the number of productive unique sequences and then subtracted from one. Public and private clones were assessed among the 100 most prevalent clones of each patient and control. Susac-specific clones were defined as absent from healthy and MS cohorts, 800 to 1,200 published viral clones and other ImmuneACCESS disease sequences. The public reads were reprocessed in TCRdb via fastp at Q25 and MiXCR, keeping in-frame beta chains. Rows matching on CDR3 protein sequence are summarized as one entry with the most common DNA and genes. In this record, the V and J calls reflect TCRdb's handling and not the investigators' own analysis. The sample table holds almost 450,000 distinct CDR3 sequences, of which approximately 89% were seen once. Jointly, the top ten make up around 0.12% of the sample.

Points on this clonotype: Its antigen has not been determined. No base-level quality is on record; no much larger clone is a single base apart.

This clonotype was sampled from a human donor with multiple sclerosis. Sequencing input: CD8+ T cells from PBMCs. The chain uses TRBV14 and TRBJ1-1; the D gene cannot be resolved reliably. The DNA sequence is TGTGCCAGCAGCCAAGAGAACACGAACACTGAAGCTTTCTTT. It is translated as CASSQENTNTEAFF. The variable domain in full, with residues beyond the CDR3 obtained from the reference TRBV14 and TRBJ1-1 genes, is EAGVTQFPSHSVIEKGQTVTLRCDPISGHDNLYWYRRVMGKEIKFLLHFVKESKQDESGMPNNRFLAERTGGTYSTLKVQPAELEDSGVYFCASSQENTNTEAFFGQGTRLTVV.